This TCR beta chain comes out of a study of vaccination and CD4 T cells after COVID-19 (dated 2022 in TCRdb). Concerning the study at large: Convalescent patients had a positive SARS-CoV-2 result on nasal swab PCR, and of these patients, some ten had mild disease and one had severe disease. Six males and four females were included in the convalescent cohort, with two Hispanic individuals, seven Caucasians, two Asians and one multiracial person represented. Post-vaccine blood samples were collected a median of approximately 72 days after the second vaccine dose, ranging from roughly 12 to 241 days. The spike-specific CD4+ TCR repertoire was compared before and after mRNA vaccination in approximately ten COVID-19 convalescent patients and several infection-naive healthy vaccine recipients. Control cultures received a CEFX viral epitope pool as the positive control, an HIV-1 Nef peptide pool as the negative control, or no peptide. Each participant got two doses of either the Pfizer-BioNTech BNT162b2 vaccine (n=8) or the Moderna mRNA-1273 vaccine (n=2). Post-COVID blood samples from convalescent patients were collected a median of around 110 days after diagnosis, with a range of about 30 to 170 days. Culture stimuli were overlapping spike peptide pools from SARS-CoV-2 and from the common cold coronaviruses HCoV-NL63, HCoV-OC43 and HCoV-229E.

The investigation overall reported the following: The median number of SARS-CoV-2-reactive clonotypes rose from fewer than 25 after infection to 38 after vaccination, but the change was not significant. Among convalescent patients, a median roughly 90% of the SARS-CoV-2-reactive clones seen after vaccination appeared only after vaccination, which suggests priming specific to the vaccine. The study included relatively few convalescent patients and did not analyze early timepoints after natural infection. In convalescent patients, nearly all vaccine-specific clones (304 of 307) were found to be mono-reactive for SARS-CoV-2 spike rather than cross-reactive with common cold coronaviruses.

The library was built by means of PCR. At the Johns Hopkins FTIC core, DNA from the cultured CD4+ T cells underwent TCR sequencing with the Oncomine TCR Beta short-read assay. The QIAamp micro DNA kit was used to extract genomic DNA from the cultured CD4+ T cells. Oncomine TCR Beta libraries from cultured CD4+ T cells were pooled using unique dual indexes and sequenced on an Illumina iSeq 100. As for the original processing: Non-productive sequences were filtered out, and CDR3s that did not start with C, did not end with F or W, or were shorter than 7 amino acids were discarded. Antigen-specific clonotypes were identified with the MANAFEST web application by comparing peptide-stimulated wells with reference and other culture wells. An FDR below 0.05, an odds ratio above 5, and a productive frequency above 0.1% in at least two of three replicate wells were required for clones to be considered positive. A clonotype counted as cross-reactive if it showed significant expansion both in the SARS-CoV-2 spike wells and in at least one common cold coronavirus spike condition. Using R version 3.6.1, CDR3 homology was evaluated through Levenshtein distances (stringdist) along with unrooted phylogenetic trees (ape). Starting from the raw public reads, TCRdb applied fastp trimming at Q25, assembled clones with MiXCR and retained in-frame beta chains. Duplicate CDR3 protein sequences are folded into a single record with the most common DNA and genes. TCRdb, rather than the study authors, made the V and J calls. The sample profile shows roughly 13,000 distinct CDR3 sequences; 53% of them were found once. Together, the top ten hold 28% of the sample.

Reading the label with the study, this specimen's treatment or condition is: approximately nine-day PBMC culture with coronavirus spike peptide pools or control peptides (ViraFEST assay). The ViraFEST assay, used in the study, expanded antigen-specific T cells with peptide pools and then identified the expanded clonotypes through TCR sequencing. The convalescent patients' positive SARS-CoV-2 PCR tests were from March to December 2020, which was before the Alpha, Beta and Delta variants emerged in the United States. Each well held approximately 2 million PBMCs cultured in IMDM containing roughly 5% human AB serum and 9 to 10 IU/ml IL-2, with 8.5 to 10 ug/ml peptide pools added. Half of the culture medium was replaced with fresh IL-2-containing medium on days 3 and 7. CD4+ T cells were isolated after approximately 10 days of culture through negative selection using the EasySep CD4+ T cell isolation kit. Ficoll-Paque Plus gradient centrifugation was used to isolate PBMCs from whole blood, and the isolated PBMCs were then either used fresh or cryopreserved at -140C. Culture conditions were generally each tested in triplicate wells.

There are a few counts of this clonotype. Its antigen is unknown. Base qualities were left out, and no much larger clone turns up one base away. Its CDR3 holds 13 amino acids, cysteine through phenylalanine. Solely the CDR3 DNA is kept, with 39 bases framed from the first base. The germline V and J ends show losses of 3 bases and 8 bases respectively, and no gene match explains 5 bases of the junction. The receptor comes from a human donor who had recovered from COVID-19. Here the chain combines TRBV12-3 or TRBV12-4 and TRBJ1-1, with 8 bases matching TRBD1. The sequenced sample was CD4+ T cells from blood, cultured in vitro. CDR3 reads: CASSFRQGAEAFF. The sequenced DNA is TGTGCCAGCAGTTTCCGGCAGGGGGCCGAAGCTTTCTTT.